The source of this T cell receptor beta chain is a study of human T cells and chemical hapten exposure. Each CDR3 protein gets one entry after TCRdb re-called the RACE reads with MiXCR. This sample has over 50,000 distinct CDR3 sequences, with approximately 9.6% found just once. Sample time point: pre-sensitization, week 0. The treatment: therapeutic diphenylcyclopropenone sensitization with weekly scalp DPC. Whole blood that had not been fractionated was the source of extracted total RNA. The CDR3 loop spans 16 amino acids. Trimming at V came to 5 bases and at J to 1 base, leaving 9 bases not matched to a gene. The germline V gene encodes CDR1 DFQATT and CDR2 SNEGSKA (reference sequence).

This sequence originates from a young woman with alopecia areata. Some clones in this sample may be carry-over from other donors' samples. This chain joins TRBV20-1 and TRBJ2-5; 11 nucleotides align to TRBD2. The sample consisted of whole blood, taken in connection with sensitization to the hapten diphenylcyclopropenone (DPC). The CDR3 nucleotides are TGCAGTGCTTACCCCCGACTAGCGGGATTCCAAGAGACCCAGTACTTC. Protein product: CSAYPRLAGFQETQYF.